The 4 T cell receptor beta chains below all came from one sample that was sequenced in a study of vaccination and CD4 T cells after COVID-19 (dated by TCRdb to between 2021 and 2024). The antigens of these receptors remain unknown. Sample treatment or condition, as interpreted from the label and publication: approximately 10-day PBMC culture with coronavirus spike peptide pools or control peptides (ViraFEST assay). Library preparation employed PCR. Sequencer: Illumina iSeq 100. DNA from cultured CD4+ T cells underwent TCR sequencing with the Oncomine TCR Beta short-read assay at the Johns Hopkins FTIC core. Clones were called with MiXCR by TCRdb after fastp trimmed the public reads at Q25, and only in-frame beta chains were retained. Duplicate CDR3 protein sequences are folded into a single record with the most common DNA and genes. This sample gives about 18,000 distinct CDR3 sequences in total; 43% of them show up just once. The ten largest clonotypes hold approximately 7.2% of the sample.

The sample consisted of CD4+ T cells from blood, cultured in vitro, taken after SARS-CoV-2 vaccination. The source is a human donor who had recovered from COVID-19.

This clonotype was seen a handful of times. This chain connects TRBV30 to TRBJ1-5; no clear D. Germline assignment: CDR1 GTSNPN and CDR2 SVGIG (reference sequence). This CDR3 has 13 residues. V was shortened by 5 bases and J by 2 bases, with 10 bases between the two germline ends. The CDR3 loop reads CAWGVHGNQPQHF. DNA for the CDR3: TGTGCCTGGGGGGTGCATGGCAATCAGCCCCAGCATTTT.

The chain employs TRBV28 and TRBJ1-1, with D maybe TRBD1 (6 bases). CDR3 length: 13 residues. Trimming took 5 bases from V and 6 from J, leaving 13 bases between them. CDR1 is MDHEN and CDR2 is SYDVKM in the germline V gene. In DNA form, the CDR3 reads TGTGCCAGCAGTGGCACGGGACATTCTGAAGCTTTCTTT. This codes for CASSGTGHSEAFF.

This clonotype was observed a handful of times. This chain connects TRBV6-2 or TRBV6-3 to TRBJ1-6; 7 bases line up with TRBD1. Trimming cost V 5 bases and J 6 bases; bases outside gene matches: 10. CDR3 length: 16 amino acids. CDR1 and CDR2 from the germline V gene are MNHEY and SVGEGT. The DNA for the CDR3 is TGTGCCAGCAGTCTACCCGTTTCAGGGGGTAATTCACCCCTCCACTTT. It translates to CASSLPVSGGNSPLHF.

This clonotype was seen a handful of times. V usage is TRBV6-5 and J usage is TRBJ2-2, with D possibly TRBD2 on 5 matching bases. Trimming cost V 4 bases and J 7 bases, with 10 bases left between them. The CDR3 loop spans 13 amino acids. Germline-derived CDR1 and CDR2 are MNHEY and SVGAGI. The CDR3 DNA reads TGTGCCAGCAGTTCGGGGTCTGTCGGGGAGCTGTTTTTT. It is translated as CASSSGSVGELFF.